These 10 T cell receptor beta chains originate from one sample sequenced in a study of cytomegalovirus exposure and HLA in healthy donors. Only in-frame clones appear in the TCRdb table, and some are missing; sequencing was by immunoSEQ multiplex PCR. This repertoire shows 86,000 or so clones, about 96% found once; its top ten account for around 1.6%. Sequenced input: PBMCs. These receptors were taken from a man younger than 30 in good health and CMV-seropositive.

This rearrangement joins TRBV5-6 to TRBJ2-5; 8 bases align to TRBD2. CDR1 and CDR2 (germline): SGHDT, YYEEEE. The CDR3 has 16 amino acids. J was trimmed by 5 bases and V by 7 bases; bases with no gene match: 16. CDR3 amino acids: CASGLAGGHSGETQYF. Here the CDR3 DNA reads TGTGCCAGCGGACTAGCTGGGGGCCACTCGGGGGAGACCCAGTACTTC.

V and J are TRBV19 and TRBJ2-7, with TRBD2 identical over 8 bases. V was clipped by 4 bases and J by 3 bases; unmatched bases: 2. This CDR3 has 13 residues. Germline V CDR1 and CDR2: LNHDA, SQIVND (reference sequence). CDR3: CASSRTSNYEQYF. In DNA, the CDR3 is TGTGCCAGTAGTAGGACTAGCAACTACGAGCAGTACTTC.

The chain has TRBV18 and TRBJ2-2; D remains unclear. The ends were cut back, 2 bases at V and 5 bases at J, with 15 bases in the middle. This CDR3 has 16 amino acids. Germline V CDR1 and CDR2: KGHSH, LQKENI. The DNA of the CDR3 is TGTGCCAGCTCACCAATCGCGTACTACCCTACCGGGGAGCTGTTTTTT. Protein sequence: CASSPIAYYPTGELFF.

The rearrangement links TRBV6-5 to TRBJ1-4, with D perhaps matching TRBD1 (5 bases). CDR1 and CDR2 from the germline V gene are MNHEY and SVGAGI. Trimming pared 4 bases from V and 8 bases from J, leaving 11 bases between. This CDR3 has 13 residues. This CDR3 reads CASSLTEGEKLFF. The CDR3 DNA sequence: TGTGCCAGCAGTTTGACAGAAGGAGAAAAACTGTTTTTT.

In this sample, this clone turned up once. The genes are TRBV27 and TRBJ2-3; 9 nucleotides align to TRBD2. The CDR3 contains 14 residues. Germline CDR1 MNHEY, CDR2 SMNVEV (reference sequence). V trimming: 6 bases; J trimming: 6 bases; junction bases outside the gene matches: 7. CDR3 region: CASSAGGPFDTQYF. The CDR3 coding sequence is TGTGCCAGCAGCGCGGGAGGGCCATTCGATACGCAGTATTTT.

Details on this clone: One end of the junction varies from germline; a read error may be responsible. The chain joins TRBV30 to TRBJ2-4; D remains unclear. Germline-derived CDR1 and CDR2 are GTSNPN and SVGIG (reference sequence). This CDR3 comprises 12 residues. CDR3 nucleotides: TGTGCCTGGAGTCAAGAACTCGATCGCGGCGCCTTC. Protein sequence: CAWSQELDRGAF.

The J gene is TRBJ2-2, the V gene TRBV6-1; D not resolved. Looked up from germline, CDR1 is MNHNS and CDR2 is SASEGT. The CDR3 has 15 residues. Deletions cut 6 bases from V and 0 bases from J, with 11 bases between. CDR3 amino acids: CASRGRPTNTGELFF. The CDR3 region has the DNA TGTGCCAGCAGGGGCAGGCCGACGAACACCGGGGAGCTGTTTTTT.

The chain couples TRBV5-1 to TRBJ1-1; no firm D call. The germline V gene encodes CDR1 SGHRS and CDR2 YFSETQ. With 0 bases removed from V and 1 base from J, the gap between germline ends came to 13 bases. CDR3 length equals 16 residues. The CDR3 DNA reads TGCGCCAGCAGCTTGGCCTTAGATTTTGGGAACACTGAAGCTTTCTTT. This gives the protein CASSLALDFGNTEAFF.

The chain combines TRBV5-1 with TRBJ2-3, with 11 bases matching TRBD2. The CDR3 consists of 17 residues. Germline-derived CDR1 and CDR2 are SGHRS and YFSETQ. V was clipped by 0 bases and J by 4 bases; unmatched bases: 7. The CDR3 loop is CASSLGNSGRAADTQYF. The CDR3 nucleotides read TGCGCCAGCAGCTTGGGGAATAGCGGGAGGGCAGCAGATACGCAGTATTTT.

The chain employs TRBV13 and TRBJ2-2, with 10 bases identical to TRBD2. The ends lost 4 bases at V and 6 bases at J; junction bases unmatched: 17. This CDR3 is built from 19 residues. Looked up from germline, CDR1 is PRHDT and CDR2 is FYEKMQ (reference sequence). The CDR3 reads CASSSPGGSSGRTPGELFF. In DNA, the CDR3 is TGTGCCAGCAGCTCCCCTGGCGGGTCTAGCGGGAGAACCCCCGGGGAGCTGTTTTTT. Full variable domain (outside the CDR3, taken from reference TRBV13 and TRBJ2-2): AAGVIQSPRHLIKEKRETATLKCYPIPRHDTVYWYQQGPGQDPQFLISFYEKMQSDKGSIPDRFSAQQFSDYHSELNMSSLELGDSALYFCASSSPGGSSGRTPGELFFGEGSRLTVL.